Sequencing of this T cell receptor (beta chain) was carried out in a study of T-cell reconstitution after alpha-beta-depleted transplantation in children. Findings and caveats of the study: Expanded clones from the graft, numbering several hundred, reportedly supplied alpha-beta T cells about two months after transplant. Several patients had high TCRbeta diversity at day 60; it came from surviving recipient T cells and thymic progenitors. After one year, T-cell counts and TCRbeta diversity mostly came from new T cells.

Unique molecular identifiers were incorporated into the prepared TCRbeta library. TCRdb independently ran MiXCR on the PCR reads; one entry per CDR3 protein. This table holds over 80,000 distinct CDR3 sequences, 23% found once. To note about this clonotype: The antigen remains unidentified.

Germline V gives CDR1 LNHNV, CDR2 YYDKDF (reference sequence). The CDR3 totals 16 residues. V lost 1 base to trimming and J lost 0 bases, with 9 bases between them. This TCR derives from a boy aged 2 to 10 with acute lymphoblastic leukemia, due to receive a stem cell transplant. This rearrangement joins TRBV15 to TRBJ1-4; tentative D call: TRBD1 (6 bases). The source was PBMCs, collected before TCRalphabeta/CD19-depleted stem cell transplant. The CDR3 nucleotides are TGTGCCACCAGCAGAGGGACAGTTGCAACTAATGAAAAACTGTTTTTT. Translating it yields CATSRGTVATNEKLFF.